The 29 T cell receptor beta chains presented below share a single source sample, sequenced in a study of T cells after somatic rescue of genetic block. Clones were read by immunoSEQ multiplex PCR, and TCRdb kept only the in-frame ones, dropping some. The sample contains 85,000 to 90,000 clones, about 90% of which appear only once. The specimen was peripheral blood mononuclear cells (PBMCs). Receptor source: a woman aged 18-35 years.

This clone has just a few counts. As DNA, the CDR3 is TGTGCCAGCAGCCCTACAGGGATGTGGACCAACGTCCTGACTTTC. Residues: CASSPTGMWTNVLTF. The chain employs TRBV6-5 and TRBJ2-6, with D tentatively TRBD1 (6 bases). Trimming took off 6 bases at V and 8 bases at J, with 17 bases between the two ends. Germline CDR1 is MNHEY and CDR2 is SVGAGI. This CDR3 is 15 amino acids long.

The chain links TRBV5-1 to TRBJ2-3, with D perhaps matching TRBD2 (5 bases). There are 11 residues in the CDR3. In germline, CDR1 is SGHRS, CDR2 YFSETQ. The V gene lost 8 bases and the J gene lost 5 bases, with 9 bases spanning the gap. CDR3 DNA sequence: TGCGCCAGTGTTGAGGGAGATACGCAGTATTTT. It encodes CASVEGDTQYF.

V usage is TRBV4-1 and J usage is TRBJ1-5; maybe TRBD1 (5 bases). The V gene lost 3 bases and the J gene lost 6 bases, with 15 bases spanning the gap. CDR3 length: 15 amino acids. CDR1 and CDR2 (germline): MGHRA, YSYEKL. CDR3 sequence reads: CASSHPPGGGQPQHF. CDR3 nucleotides: TGCGCCAGCAGCCACCCCCCGGGGGGTGGTCAGCCCCAGCATTTT.

The chain employs TRBV28 and TRBJ2-7; 9 bases agree with TRBD2. Germline V gene sequence: CDR1 MDHEN, CDR2 SYDVKM. The V segment lost 2 bases and the J segment 5 bases; nucleotides outside the gene matches: 13. There are 17 residues in the CDR3. DNA for the CDR3: TGTGCCAGCAGTTTAGCCTTTTTGGCGGGAGGGCCCGACGAGCAGTACTTC. Translated, it gives CASSLAFLAGGPDEQYF.

The chain's CDR3 is CASGPPATNEKLFF. The CDR3 DNA reads TGTGCCAGCGGACCACCAGCAACTAATGAAAAACTGTTTTTT. V and J are TRBV21-1 and TRBJ1-4. TRBV21-1 corresponds to a pseudogene. The CDR3 contains 14 residues.

The chain couples TRBV28 to TRBJ2-7; the match to TRBD2 covers 8 bases. The CDR3 loop spans 16 amino acids. With 2 bases clipped from V and 3 bases from J, the junction kept 9 bases outside the gene matches. Germline CDR1 reads MDHEN; CDR2 reads SYDVKM. The CDR3 DNA reads as TGTGCCAGCAGTTTAGCCCCGGGCGGGAGGCGCTACGAGCAGTACTTC. Encoded protein: CASSLAPGGRRYEQYF.

The chain uses TRBV11-2 and TRBJ2-3, with TRBD1 as a possible D gene (8 bases). Between the trimmed V and J ends, which lost 5 bases and 4 bases, there was a span of 19 bases. The CDR3 extends over 16 amino acids. Germline V gene lookup returns CDR1 SGHAT and CDR2 FQNNGV. CDR3 bases: TGTGCCAGCAGCCGGTCCAGGACAGGGAGGGCAGATACGCAGTATTTT. As protein: CASSRSRTGRADTQYF.

The rearrangement uses TRBV15 and TRBJ2-1; perhaps TRBD1 as D (6 bases). CDR3 length: 15 residues. Germline-derived CDR1 and CDR2 are LNHNV and YYDKDF (reference sequence). Trimming removed 4 bases at V and 2 bases at J, with 12 bases between. The CDR3 here is CATSTRQAAYNEQFF. The CDR3 DNA reads as TGTGCCACCAGCACCCGACAGGCGGCCTACAATGAGCAGTTCTTC.

The chain is built from TRBV7-9 and TRBJ2-1; TRBD2 aligns across 8 bases. The germline CDR1 and CDR2 sequences are SEHNR and FQNEAQ (reference sequence). The CDR3 length is 17 residues. Losses at the gene ends were 5 bases for V and 0 bases for J; bases not matched to a gene: 9. As DNA, the CDR3 is TGTGCCAGCAGCCTCTTACTAGCGGTTAGCTCCTACAATGAGCAGTTCTTC. Translated: CASSLLLAVSSYNEQFF.

The genes are TRBV27 and TRBJ1-5, with D hard to call. The V end was cut by 4 bases, the J end by 1 base, with 11 bases between. CDR3 length: 15 amino acids. Germline V lookup: CDR1 MNHEY, CDR2 SMNVEV (reference sequence). This chain's CDR3 is CASSSVAGSNQPQHF. The CDR3 bases are TGTGCCAGCAGTTCCGTTGCGGGGAGCAATCAGCCCCAGCATTTT.

This clone has just one count. The chain uses TRBV28 and TRBJ2-7; D is ambiguous. In germline, CDR1 is MDHEN, CDR2 SYDVKM. The CDR3 is 15 residues long. V dropped 3 bases and J dropped 0 bases, with 12 bases sitting between them. The CDR3 protein is CASSFPAVPSYEQYF. The DNA of the CDR3 is TGTGCCAGCAGTTTTCCTGCGGTCCCCTCCTACGAGCAGTACTTC.

The rearrangement uses TRBV29-1 and TRBJ2-5; 8 bases agree with TRBD2. Trimming at V came to 3 bases and at J to 4 bases, leaving 10 bases not matched to a gene. CDR1 and CDR2 (germline): SQVTM, ANQGSEA. The CDR3 covers 15 residues. CDR3 protein: CSVDPPGGGLETQYF. The CDR3 DNA is TGCAGCGTTGACCCTCCGGGGGGGGGCTTAGAGACCCAGTACTTC. Combining the CDR3 with reference TRBV29-1 and TRBJ2-5 gives the whole variable domain SAVISQKPSRDICQRGTSLTIQCQVDSQVTMMFWYRQQPGQSLTLIATANQGSEATYESGFVIDKFPISRPNLTFSTLTVSNMSPEDSSIYLCSVDPPGGGLETQYFGPGTRLLVL.

The chain has TRBV5-1 and TRBJ2-5; TRBD1 matches 8 bases. The germline gives CDR1 SGHRS, CDR2 YFSETQ. With 4 bases clipped from V and 9 bases from J, the junction kept 8 bases outside the gene matches. CDR3 length: 13 residues. The CDR3 region has the DNA TGCGCCAGCAGCAGTACAGGGGGGCTGGCCCAGTACTTC. It is translated as CASSSTGGLAQYF. Full variable domain (rest looked up from reference TRBV5-1 and TRBJ2-5): KAGVTQTPRYLIKTRGQQVTLSCSPISGHRSVSWYQQTPGQGLQFLFEYFSETQRNKGNFPGRFSGRQFSNSRSEMNVSTLELGDSALYLCASSSTGGLAQYFGPGTRLLVL.

CDR3: CSVETYTKAGLAGAYEQYF. The CDR3 DNA is TGCAGCGTTGAAACATACACGAAAGCGGGACTAGCGGGCGCCTACGAGCAGTACTTC. This sequence joins TRBV29-1 and TRBJ2-7, with 12 nucleotides matching TRBD2. V lost 2 bases, J lost 2 bases, and 16 bases stayed unmatched. The CDR3 contains 19 residues. Germline values: CDR1 SQVTM, CDR2 ANQGSEA.

The chain links TRBV4-2 to TRBJ2-3, with 10 nucleotides matching TRBD2. V trimming: 1 base; J trimming: 4 bases; junction bases outside the gene matches: 8. Germline CDR1 LGHNA, CDR2 YNFKEQ. The CDR3 has 17 residues. CDR3 sequence (DNA): TGTGCCAGCAGCCAAGCCCCCATAGCGGGAGGCTCAGATACGCAGTATTTT. Its translation: CASSQAPIAGGSDTQYF.

The gene calls are TRBV7-2 and TRBJ1-3; TRBD1 agrees at 10 bases. This CDR3 comprises 19 residues. Per the germline V gene, CDR1 is SGHTA and CDR2 is FQGNSA. V shed 0 bases and J 1 base; nucleotides not matched to a gene: 9. The CDR3 DNA is TGTGCCAGCAGCTTAGCGAGACAGGGGGCCTATCGTTCTGGAAACACCATATATTTT. Protein sequence: CASSLARQGAYRSGNTIYF.

This chain links TRBV6-5 with TRBJ2-2; D possibly uses TRBD1 or TRBD2 (5 bases each). The CDR3 totals 14 residues. Per the germline V gene, CDR1 is MNHEY and CDR2 is SVGAGI. Deletions cut 8 bases from V and 4 bases from J, with 14 bases between. The CDR3 bases are TGTGCCAGCGACCGGGGCCGGGGCACCGGGGAGCTGTTTTTT. Protein sequence: CASDRGRGTGELFF.

The chain uses TRBV5-1 and TRBJ1-4; D gene uncertain. Trimming removed 0 bases at V and 7 bases at J, with 10 bases between. Germline V gene data show CDR1 as SGHRS and CDR2 as YFSETQ. The CDR3 spans 14 residues. The CDR3 nucleotides are TGCGCCAGCAGCTTGGGAGCACCGGTTGAAAAACTGTTTTTT. Protein product: CASSLGAPVEKLFF.

The V and J genes are TRBV6-5 and TRBJ2-5, with 8 positions matching TRBD1. The V gene's germline CDR1 is MNHEY and CDR2 SVGAGI. After removal of 7 bases from V and 7 bases from J, the junction contained 8 bases not matched to a gene. There are 13 residues in the CDR3. The DNA for the CDR3 is TGTGCCAGCATTGGGACAGGCAAATGGACCCAGTACTTC. Protein: CASIGTGKWTQYF.

This chain joins TRBV5-1 and TRBJ2-2; a possible D gene is TRBD1 (5 bases). This CDR3 region has 15 residues. Trimming took off 1 base at V and 6 bases at J, with 13 bases between the two ends. CDR1 SGHRS and CDR2 YFSETQ come from the germline V gene. The CDR3: CASSLPSVGAGELFF. The CDR3 DNA reads as TGCGCCAGCAGCTTGCCCTCCGTAGGGGCCGGGGAGCTGTTTTTT.

This clone appeared a single time. The V gene is TRBV4-3, the J gene TRBJ2-1; the D gene is possibly TRBD1 (6 bases). The length of the CDR3 is 16 residues. Germline CDR1 reads LGHNA; CDR2 reads YSLEER. Trimming left V 0 bases short and J 2 bases short, with 11 bases between. In nucleotides, the CDR3 is TGCGCCAGCAGCCAAGATCAGGGGACCCCCTACAATGAGCAGTTCTTC. Amino acids: CASSQDQGTPYNEQFF.

This clone turned up a few times. The chain joins TRBV2 to TRBJ1-5; 8 nucleotides match TRBD1. The CDR3 covers 16 residues. Trimming removed 6 bases from V and 6 bases from J; junction bases left unmatched: 13. Per the germline V gene, CDR1 is SNHLY and CDR2 is FYNNEI. This CDR3 reads CASSTLTGEEAQPQHF. For the CDR3, the DNA is TGTGCCAGCAGCACCTTGACAGGGGAGGAGGCTCAGCCCCAGCATTTT. Based on the CDR3 plus reference TRBV2 and TRBJ1-5, the full variable domain is EPEVTQTPSHQVTQMGQEVILRCVPISNHLYFYWYRQILGQKVEFLVSFYNNEISEKSEIFDDQFSVERPDGSNFTLKIRSTKLEDSAMYFCASSTLTGEEAQPQHFGDGTRLSIL.

This chain joins TRBV27 and TRBJ2-3; 8 bases are a match to TRBD2. CDR3 length: 14 residues. The junction had 4 bases not matched to a gene; V was cut back by 3 bases and J by 5 bases. Germline V CDR1 and CDR2: MNHEY, SMNVEV (reference sequence). CDR3 loop: CASSFGRAGDTQYF. The CDR3 coding sequence is TGTGCCAGCAGTTTCGGGAGGGCAGGAGATACGCAGTATTTT.

The chain has TRBV6-1 and TRBJ2-1, with a tentative D call TRBD2 (6 bases). The length of the CDR3 is 13 residues. The V and J ends lost 7 bases and 4 bases respectively, with 11 bases between them. Germline V CDR1 and CDR2: MNHNS, SASEGT. In nucleotides, the CDR3 is TGTGCCAGCACTATAGGAGGGTACAATGAGCAGTTCTTC. Protein product: CASTIGGYNEQFF.

The J gene is TRBJ2-7, the V gene TRBV7-8, with D perhaps TRBD1 (5 bases). Germline CDR1 and CDR2: SGHVS and FQNEAQ. The length of the CDR3 is 14 residues. V shed 3 bases and J shed 1 base, with 10 bases lying between them. The CDR3 here is CASSLTVPSYEQYF. For the CDR3, the DNA is TGTGCCAGCAGCTTGACAGTACCTTCCTACGAGCAGTACTTC.

The chain uses TRBV7-8 and TRBJ2-2; a weak D match, TRBD1 (6 bases). V dropped 4 bases and J dropped 0 bases, with 9 bases sitting between them. The CDR3 is 15 amino acids. Germline V gene sequence: CDR1 SGHVS, CDR2 FQNEAQ. The DNA of the CDR3 is TGTGCCAGCAGCTCACAGGGCGCGAACACCGGGGAGCTGTTTTTT. Protein: CASSSQGANTGELFF.

This clone was seen a single time. The chain employs TRBV11-2 and TRBJ2-3, with 10 nucleotides matching TRBD2. Germline CDR1 reads SGHAT; CDR2 reads FQNNGV. V lost 3 bases to trimming and J lost 5 bases; unmatched junction nucleotides: 14. The CDR3 has 18 residues. The CDR3, as DNA: TGTGCCAGCAGCTTCGGTATACTAGGAGCGGGAGGGTTAGATACGCAGTATTTT. Translated: CASSFGILGAGGLDTQYF. The full variable domain, its missing parts supplied by reference TRBV11-2 and TRBJ2-3, is EAGVAQSPRYKIIEKRQSVAFWCNPISGHATLYWYQQILGQGPKLLIQFQNNGVVDDSQLPKDRFSAERLKGVDSTLKIQPAKLEDSAVYLCASSFGILGAGGLDTQYFGPGTRLTVL.

This clone has a handful of counts. The CDR3 is CASQIRTRGYTF. The CDR3 DNA follows: TGTGCCAGCCAAATACGGACTCGTGGCTACACCTTC. This chain connects TRBV28 to TRBJ1-2; D uncertain. This CDR3 is 12 amino acids long. The germline V gene has CDR1 MDHEN and CDR2 SYDVKM. The ends were cut back, 8 bases at V and 7 bases at J, with 14 bases in the middle.

The rearrangement links TRBV18 to TRBJ2-2, with D tentatively TRBD1 (6 bases). V lost 0 bases and J 4 bases, leaving 15 bases between the germline ends. This CDR3 is 17 amino acids long. The germline CDR1 and CDR2 sequences are KGHSH and LQKENI. DNA for the CDR3: TGTGCCAGCTCACCACCCAGGACAGCGAAAACCACCGGGGAGCTGTTTTTT. Translating it yields CASSPPRTAKTTGELFF.